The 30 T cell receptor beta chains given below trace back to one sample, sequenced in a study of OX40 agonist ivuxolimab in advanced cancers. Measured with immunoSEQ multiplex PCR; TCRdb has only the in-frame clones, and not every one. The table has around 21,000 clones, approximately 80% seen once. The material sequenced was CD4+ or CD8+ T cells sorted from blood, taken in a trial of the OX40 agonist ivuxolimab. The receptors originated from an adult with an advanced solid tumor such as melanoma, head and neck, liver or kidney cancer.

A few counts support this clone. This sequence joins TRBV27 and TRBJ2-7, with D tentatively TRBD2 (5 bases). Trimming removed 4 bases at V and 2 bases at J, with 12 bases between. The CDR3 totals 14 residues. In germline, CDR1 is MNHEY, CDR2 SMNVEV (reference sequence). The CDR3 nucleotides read TGTGCCAGCAGTTCCGGGATGAGGGCCTACGAGCAGTACTTC. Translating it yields CASSSGMRAYEQYF.

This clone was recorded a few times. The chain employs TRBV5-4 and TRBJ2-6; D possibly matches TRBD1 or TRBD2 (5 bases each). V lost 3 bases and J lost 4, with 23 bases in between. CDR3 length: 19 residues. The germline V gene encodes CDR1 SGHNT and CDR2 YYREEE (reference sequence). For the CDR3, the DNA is TGTGCCAGCAGCTCTAAGCGAGGGGCCCCTCAAGTCGGGGCCAACGTCCTGACTTTC. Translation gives CASSSKRGAPQVGANVLTF.

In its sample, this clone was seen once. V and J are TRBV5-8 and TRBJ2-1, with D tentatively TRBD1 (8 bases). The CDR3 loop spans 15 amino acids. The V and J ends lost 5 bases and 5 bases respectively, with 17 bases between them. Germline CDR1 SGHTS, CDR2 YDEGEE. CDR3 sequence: CASRFDRGGDNEQFF. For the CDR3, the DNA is TGTGCCAGCAGATTCGACAGGGGAGGGGACAATGAGCAGTTCTTC.

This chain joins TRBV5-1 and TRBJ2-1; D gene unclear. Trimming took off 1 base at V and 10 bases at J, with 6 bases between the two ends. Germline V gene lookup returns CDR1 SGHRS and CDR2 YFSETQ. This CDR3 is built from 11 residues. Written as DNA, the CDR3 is TGCGCCAGCAGCTTGTCGCGAGAGCAGTTCTTC. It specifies CASSLSREQFF.

In DNA, the CDR3 is TGTGCCAGCAGGGCGGGACAGGGCTCTGGAAACACCATATATTTT. Its protein product is CASRAGQGSGNTIYF. V is TRBV2 and J is TRBJ1-3; 9 bases fit TRBD1. CDR1 and CDR2 (germline): SNHLY, FYNNEI. Unmatched junction bases numbered 3, after V lost 6 bases and J lost 0 bases. The length of the CDR3 is 15 residues.

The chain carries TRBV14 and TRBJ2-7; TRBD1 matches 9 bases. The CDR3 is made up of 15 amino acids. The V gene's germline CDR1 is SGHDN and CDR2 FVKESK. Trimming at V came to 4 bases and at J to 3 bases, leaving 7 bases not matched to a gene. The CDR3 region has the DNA TGTGCCAGCAGCCCTGGGACAGGGCTCTTCTACGAGCAGTACTTC. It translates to CASSPGTGLFYEQYF.

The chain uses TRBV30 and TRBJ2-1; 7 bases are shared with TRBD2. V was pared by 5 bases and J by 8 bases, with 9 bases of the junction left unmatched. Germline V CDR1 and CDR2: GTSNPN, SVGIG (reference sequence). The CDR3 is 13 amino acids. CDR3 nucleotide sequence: TGTGCCTGGGAGGCGGGAGTGGATGATGAGCAGTTCTTC. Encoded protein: CAWEAGVDDEQFF.

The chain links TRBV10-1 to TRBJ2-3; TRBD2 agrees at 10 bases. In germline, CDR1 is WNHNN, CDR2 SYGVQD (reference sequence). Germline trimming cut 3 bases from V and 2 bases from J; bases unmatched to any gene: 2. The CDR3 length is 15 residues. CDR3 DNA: TGCGCCAGCAGTGAAAGCGGGAGGGACACAGATACGCAGTATTTT. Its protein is CASSESGRDTDTQYF.

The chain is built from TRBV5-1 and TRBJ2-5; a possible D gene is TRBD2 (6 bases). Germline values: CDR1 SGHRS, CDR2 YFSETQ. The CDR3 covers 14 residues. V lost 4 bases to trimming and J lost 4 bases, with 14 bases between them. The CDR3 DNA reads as TGCGCCAGCAGCCCCCCCACGGGAGTAGAGACCCAGTACTTC. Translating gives CASSPPTGVETQYF.

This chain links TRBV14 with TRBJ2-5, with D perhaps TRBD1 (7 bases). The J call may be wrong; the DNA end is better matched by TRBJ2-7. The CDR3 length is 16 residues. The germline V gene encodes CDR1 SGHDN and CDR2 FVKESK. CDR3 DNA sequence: TGTGCCAGCAGCACCTATTCACAGGGACAGCGGGACGAGCAGTACTTC. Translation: CASSTYSQGQRDEQYF.

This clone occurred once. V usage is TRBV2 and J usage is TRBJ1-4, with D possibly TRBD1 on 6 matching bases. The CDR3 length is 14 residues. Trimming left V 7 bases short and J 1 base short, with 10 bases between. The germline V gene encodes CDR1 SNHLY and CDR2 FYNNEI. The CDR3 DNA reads TGTGCCAGCACGAGGGACAAAACTAATGAAAAACTGTTTTTT. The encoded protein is CASTRDKTNEKLFF.

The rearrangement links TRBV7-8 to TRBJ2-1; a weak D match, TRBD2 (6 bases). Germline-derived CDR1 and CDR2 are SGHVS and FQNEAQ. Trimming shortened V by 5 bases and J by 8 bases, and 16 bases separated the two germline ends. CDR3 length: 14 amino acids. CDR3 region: CASSPGAGIHEQFF. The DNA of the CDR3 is TGTGCCAGCAGCCCCGGGGCGGGAATCCATGAGCAGTTCTTC.

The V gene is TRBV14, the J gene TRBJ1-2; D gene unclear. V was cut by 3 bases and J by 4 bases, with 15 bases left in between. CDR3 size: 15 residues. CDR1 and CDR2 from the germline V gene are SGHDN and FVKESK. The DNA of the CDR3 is TGTGCCAGCAGCCAGCGGTTGGACGGAGCCTATGGCTACACCTTC. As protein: CASSQRLDGAYGYTF.

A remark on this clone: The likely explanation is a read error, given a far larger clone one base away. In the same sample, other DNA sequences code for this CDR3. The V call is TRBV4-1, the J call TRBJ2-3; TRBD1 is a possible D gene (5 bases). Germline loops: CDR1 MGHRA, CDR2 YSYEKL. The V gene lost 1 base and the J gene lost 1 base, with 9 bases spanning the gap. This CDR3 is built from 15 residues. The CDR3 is CASSQGQYRTDTQYF. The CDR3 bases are TGCGCCAGCAGCCAAGGACAGTACCGCACAGATACGCAGTATTTT.

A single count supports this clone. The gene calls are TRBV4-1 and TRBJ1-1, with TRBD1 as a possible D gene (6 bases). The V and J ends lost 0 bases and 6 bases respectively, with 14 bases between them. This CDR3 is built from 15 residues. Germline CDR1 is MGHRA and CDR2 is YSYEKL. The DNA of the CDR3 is TGCGCCAGCAGCCAAGATACGGGCAGGGGCCCTGAAGCTTTCTTT. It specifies CASSQDTGRGPEAFF.

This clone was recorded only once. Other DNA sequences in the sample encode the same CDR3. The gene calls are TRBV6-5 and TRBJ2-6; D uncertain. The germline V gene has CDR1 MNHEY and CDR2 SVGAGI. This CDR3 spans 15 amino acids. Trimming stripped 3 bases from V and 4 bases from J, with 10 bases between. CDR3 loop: CASSYSGSGANVLTF. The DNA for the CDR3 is TGTGCCAGCAGTTATAGTGGCTCCGGGGCCAACGTCCTGACTTTC.

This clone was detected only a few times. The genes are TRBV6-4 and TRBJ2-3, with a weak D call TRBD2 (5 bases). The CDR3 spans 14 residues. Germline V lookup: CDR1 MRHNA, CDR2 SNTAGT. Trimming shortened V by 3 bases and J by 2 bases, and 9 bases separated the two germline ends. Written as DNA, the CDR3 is TGTGCCAGCAGTGATACGGGGTCCACAGATACGCAGTATTTT. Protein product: CASSDTGSTDTQYF.

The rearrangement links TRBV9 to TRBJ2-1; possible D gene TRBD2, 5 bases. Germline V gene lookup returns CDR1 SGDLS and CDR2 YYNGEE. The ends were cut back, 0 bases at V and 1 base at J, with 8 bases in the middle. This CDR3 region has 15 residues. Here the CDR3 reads CASSVVGDSYNEQFF. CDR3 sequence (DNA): TGTGCCAGCAGCGTAGTCGGGGATTCCTACAATGAGCAGTTCTTC.

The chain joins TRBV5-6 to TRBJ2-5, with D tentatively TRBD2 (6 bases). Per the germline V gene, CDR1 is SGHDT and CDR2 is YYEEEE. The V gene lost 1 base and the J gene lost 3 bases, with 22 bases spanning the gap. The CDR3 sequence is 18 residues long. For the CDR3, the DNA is TGTGCCAGCAGCTTGTTGGCTAGCGCGAGGAGAATAAAAGAGACCCAGTACTTC. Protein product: CASSLLASARRIKETQYF. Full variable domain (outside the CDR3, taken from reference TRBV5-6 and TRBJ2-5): DAGVTQSPTHLIKTRGQQVTLRCSPKSGHDTVSWYQQALGQGPQFIFQYYEEEERQRGNFPDRFSGHQFPNYSSELNVNALLLGDSALYLCASSLLASARRIKETQYFGPGTRLLVL.

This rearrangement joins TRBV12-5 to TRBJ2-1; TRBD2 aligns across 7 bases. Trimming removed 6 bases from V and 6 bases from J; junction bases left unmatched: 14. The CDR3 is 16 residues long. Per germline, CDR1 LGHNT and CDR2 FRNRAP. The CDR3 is CASGFSGQGRGNEQFF. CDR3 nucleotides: TGTGCTAGTGGCTTTAGTGGCCAAGGGAGGGGCAATGAGCAGTTCTTC. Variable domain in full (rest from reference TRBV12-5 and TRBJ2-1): DARVTQTPRHKVTEMGQEVTMRCQPILGHNTVFWYRQTMMQGLELLAYFRNRAPLDDSGMPKDRFSAEMPDATLATLKIQPSEPRDSAVYFCASGFSGQGRGNEQFFGPGTRLTVL.

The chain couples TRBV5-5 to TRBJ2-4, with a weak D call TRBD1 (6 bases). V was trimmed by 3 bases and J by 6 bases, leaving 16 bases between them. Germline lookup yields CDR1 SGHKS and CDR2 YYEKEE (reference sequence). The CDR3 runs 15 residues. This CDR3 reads CASSYLQGRRNIQYF. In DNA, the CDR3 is TGTGCCAGCAGCTATTTGCAGGGGCGGAGAAACATTCAGTACTTC. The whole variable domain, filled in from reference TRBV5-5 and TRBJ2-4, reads DAGVTQSPTHLIKTRGQQVTLRCSPISGHKSVSWYQQVLGQGPQFIFQYYEKEERGRGNFPDRFSARQFPNYSSELNVNALLLGDSALYLCASSYLQGRRNIQYFGAGTRLSVL.

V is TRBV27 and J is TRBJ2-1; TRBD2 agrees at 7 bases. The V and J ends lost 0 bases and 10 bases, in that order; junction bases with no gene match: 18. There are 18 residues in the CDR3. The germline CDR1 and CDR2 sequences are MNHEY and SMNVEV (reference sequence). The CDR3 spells CASSLSRRQAGAGGEQFF. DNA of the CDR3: TGTGCCAGCAGTTTATCGAGGCGGCAGGCGGGAGCCGGGGGAGAGCAGTTCTTC.

In DNA, the CDR3 is TGTGCCAGCAGTTCGTACCAAGTTCCCTACGAGCAGTACTTC. Its translation is CASSSYQVPYEQYF. The chain has TRBV27 and TRBJ2-7; no firm D call. This CDR3 region has 14 residues. The V end lost 4 bases, the J end lost 2 bases, and 12 bases lay between the germline ends. Germline loops: CDR1 MNHEY, CDR2 SMNVEV (reference sequence).

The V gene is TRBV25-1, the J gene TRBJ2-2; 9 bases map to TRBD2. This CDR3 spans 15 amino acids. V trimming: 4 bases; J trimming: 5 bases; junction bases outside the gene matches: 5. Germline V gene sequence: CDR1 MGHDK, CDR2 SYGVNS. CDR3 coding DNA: TGTGCCAGCAGTGGGGGACTAGCTGTGACCGGGGAGCTGTTTTTT. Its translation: CASSGGLAVTGELFF.

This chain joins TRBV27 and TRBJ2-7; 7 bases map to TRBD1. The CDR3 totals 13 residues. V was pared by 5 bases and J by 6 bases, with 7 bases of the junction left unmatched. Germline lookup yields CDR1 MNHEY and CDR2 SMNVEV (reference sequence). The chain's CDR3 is CASSVTGTAEQYF. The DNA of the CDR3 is TGTGCCAGCAGTGTGACAGGGACGGCCGAGCAGTACTTC.

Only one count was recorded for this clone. The CDR3 loop is CASQLGRGTEAFF. The CDR3 DNA sequence: TGTGCCAGCCAACTTGGTCGGGGCACTGAAGCTTTCTTT. The chain links TRBV27 to TRBJ1-1; D unresolved. From germline, CDR1 is MNHEY and CDR2 SMNVEV (reference sequence). This CDR3 comprises 13 residues. V lost 8 bases and J 4 bases, leaving 14 bases between the germline ends.

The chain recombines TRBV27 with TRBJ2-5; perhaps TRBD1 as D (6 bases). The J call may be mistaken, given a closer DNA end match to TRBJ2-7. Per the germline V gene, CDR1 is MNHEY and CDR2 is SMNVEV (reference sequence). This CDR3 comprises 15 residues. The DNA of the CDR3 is TGTGCCAGCAGGCCAACCGGGACAACCTCCTACGAGCAGTACTTC. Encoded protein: CASRPTGTTSYEQYF.

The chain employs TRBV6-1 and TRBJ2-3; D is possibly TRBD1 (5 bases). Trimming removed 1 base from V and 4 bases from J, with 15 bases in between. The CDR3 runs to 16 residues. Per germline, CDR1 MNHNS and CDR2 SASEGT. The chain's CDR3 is CASSEVSRGRPDTQYF. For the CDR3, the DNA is TGTGCCAGCAGTGAAGTTTCTAGGGGAAGACCAGATACGCAGTATTTT.

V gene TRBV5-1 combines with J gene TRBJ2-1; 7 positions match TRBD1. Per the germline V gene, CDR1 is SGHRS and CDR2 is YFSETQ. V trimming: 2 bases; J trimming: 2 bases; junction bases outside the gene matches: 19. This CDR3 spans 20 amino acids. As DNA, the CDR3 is TGCGCCAGCAGCTTCGATCTAGACAGGGAAAGTCGGATGACCTACAATGAGCAGTTCTTC. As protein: CASSFDLDRESRMTYNEQFF. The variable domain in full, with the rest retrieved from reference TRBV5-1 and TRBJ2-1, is KAGVTQTPRYLIKTRGQQVTLSCSPISGHRSVSWYQQTPGQGLQFLFEYFSETQRNKGNFPGRFSGRQFSNSRSEMNVSTLELGDSALYLCASSFDLDRESRMTYNEQFFGPGTRLTVL.

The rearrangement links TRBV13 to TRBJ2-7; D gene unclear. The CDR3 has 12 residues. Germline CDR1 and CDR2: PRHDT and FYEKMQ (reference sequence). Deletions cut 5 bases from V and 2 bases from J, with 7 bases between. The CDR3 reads CASSRLAYEQYF. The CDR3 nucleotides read TGTGCCAGCAGCAGACTTGCCTACGAGCAGTACTTC.